The 24 T cell receptor beta chains below all came from one sample that was sequenced in a study of beta chain features in type 1 diabetes. Whole-study results and caveats: The study found moderately but significantly shorter TCRB CDR3s in all four CD4+ subsets of Type 1 diabetes patients.

cDNA synthesis used the whole RNA isolate, giving expressed TCRB sequences. TCRdb keeps only in-frame clones here, not all; method: immunoSEQ multiplex PCR. The data contain approximately 46,000 clones, roughly 47% of them singletons. No antigen is known for these receptors. Sequenced material: stem cell memory CD4+ T cells from blood. The receptors originated from a young man with type 1 diabetes.

This chain uses TRBV28 with TRBJ2-6; weak D call: TRBD2 (5 bases). This CDR3 is 14 amino acids long. Germline CDR1 is MDHEN and CDR2 is SYDVKM. V was pared by 8 bases and J by 0 bases, with 8 bases between. The CDR3: CASFEGSGANVLTF. The CDR3 DNA reads as TGTGCCAGCTTTGAGGGCTCTGGGGCCAACGTCCTGACTTTC. Based on the CDR3 plus reference TRBV28 and TRBJ2-6, the full variable domain is DVKVTQSSRYLVKRTGEKVFLECVQDMDHENMFWYRQDPGLGLRLIYFSYDVKMKEKGDIPEGYSVSREKKERFSLILESASTNQTSMYLCASFEGSGANVLTFGAGSRLTVL.

This rearrangement joins TRBV18 to TRBJ1-3; possible D gene TRBD1, 6 bases. Trimming removed 3 bases from V and 0 bases from J, with 12 bases in between. Germline V CDR1 and CDR2: KGHSH, LQKENI. This CDR3 is built from 16 residues. This chain's CDR3 is CASSPQDSSSGNTIYF. The CDR3 nucleotides read TGTGCCAGCTCACCCCAGGACAGCAGCTCTGGAAACACCATATATTTT.

The chain uses TRBV25-1 and TRBJ1-4; D gene ambiguous. Germline loops: CDR1 MGHDK, CDR2 SYGVNS. Trimming stripped 4 bases from V and 8 bases from J, with 8 bases between. This CDR3 contains 12 residues. In DNA form, the CDR3 reads TGTGCCAGCAGTGCTCTGAGCGAAAAACTGTTTTTT. It translates to CASSALSEKLFF. Based on the CDR3 plus reference TRBV25-1 and TRBJ1-4, the full variable domain is EADIYQTPRYLVIGTGKKITLECSQTMGHDKMYWYQQDPGMELHLIHYSYGVNSTEKGDLSSESTVSRIRTEHFPLTLESARPSHTSQYLCASSALSEKLFFGSGTQLSVL.

The rearrangement links TRBV30 to TRBJ2-5; 8 bases are shared with TRBD2. The CDR3 spans 13 residues. V lost 2 bases, J lost 5 bases, and 4 bases stayed unmatched. In germline, CDR1 is GTSNPN, CDR2 SVGIG (reference sequence). CDR3 region: CAWSRGGLETQYF. CDR3 in DNA: TGTGCCTGGAGTCGGGGGGGACTTGAGACCCAGTACTTC.

CDR3 DNA: TGTGCCAGCAGGGACGGGGTAGGCAACTACGAGCAGTACTTC. Protein: CASRDGVGNYEQYF. The chain couples TRBV28 to TRBJ2-7; possibly TRBD2 for D (5 bases). The CDR3 runs to 14 residues. Trimming removed 6 bases from V and 3 bases from J, with 15 bases in between. Per germline, CDR1 MDHEN and CDR2 SYDVKM.

This clone has a handful of counts. This chain uses TRBV7-9 with TRBJ2-1; D not certain. The CDR3 covers 12 residues. From germline, CDR1 is SEHNR and CDR2 FQNEAQ (reference sequence). Trimming shortened V by 4 bases and J by 12 bases, and 13 bases separated the two germline ends. CDR3 in DNA: TGTGCCAGCAGCTCCACCCGGTTATGGCAGTTCTTC. Protein sequence: CASSSTRLWQFF.

The chain employs TRBV5-4 and TRBJ2-7, with D possibly being TRBD2 (5 bases). The CDR3 contains 13 residues. Germline V gene lookup returns CDR1 SGHNT and CDR2 YYREEE (reference sequence). V was cut by 2 bases and J by 2 bases, with 8 bases left in between. CDR3 in amino acids: CASSFSGTYEQYF. The CDR3 DNA sequence: TGTGCCAGCAGCTTCAGCGGAACCTACGAGCAGTACTTC.

This clone has just a few counts. The chain couples TRBV5-4 to TRBJ1-2; 8 nucleotides match TRBD1. The CDR3 spans 16 residues. With V trimmed by 5 bases and J by 4 bases, 13 bases remained unmatched. Germline assignment: CDR1 SGHNT and CDR2 YYREEE (reference sequence). In DNA, the CDR3 is TGTGCCAGCAGGCAGGACAGGGCGGGTCGGGGCTATGGCTACACCTTC. Protein product: CASRQDRAGRGYGYTF. Complete variable domain (other parts from reference TRBV5-4 and TRBJ1-2): ETGVTQSPTHLIKTRGQQVTLRCSSQSGHNTVSWYQQALGQGPQFIFQYYREEENGRGNFPPRFSGLQFPNYSSELNVNALELDDSALYLCASRQDRAGRGYGYTFGSGTRLTVV.

The chain employs TRBV10-3 and TRBJ2-7; TRBD2 matches 10 bases. Trimming took 0 bases from V and 4 from J; bases not matched to a gene: 6. The germline CDR1 and CDR2 sequences are ENHRY and SYGVKD. The CDR3 length is 16 residues. The CDR3 sequence: CAISESLGLAAYEQYF. The CDR3 nucleotides read TGTGCCATCAGTGAGTCCCTCGGACTAGCGGCTTACGAGCAGTACTTC.

The chain joins TRBV27 to TRBJ2-7, with 13 positions matching TRBD2. CDR1 MNHEY and CDR2 SMNVEV come from the germline V gene (reference sequence). CDR3 length: 14 residues. J gave up 6 bases and V 6 bases, and 5 bases lay outside the gene matches. For the CDR3, the DNA is TGTGCCAGCAGGCGACTAGCGGGAGGTTTCGAGCAGTACTTC. This encodes CASRRLAGGFEQYF.

The chain uses TRBV5-1 and TRBJ1-1; D uncertain. The CDR3 sequence is 13 residues long. Germline V gene sequence: CDR1 SGHRS, CDR2 YFSETQ. Between the trimmed V and J ends, which lost 4 bases and 1 base, there was a span of 8 bases. CDR3 amino acids: CASSLQQNTEAFF. The DNA for the CDR3 is TGCGCCAGCAGCCTACAGCAGAACACTGAAGCTTTCTTT.

This chain uses TRBV7-2 with TRBJ2-1, with D maybe TRBD2 (5 bases). Trimming removed 4 bases at V and 6 bases at J, with 16 bases between. The CDR3 runs 15 residues. Germline V lookup: CDR1 SGHTA, CDR2 FQGNSA. This CDR3 reads CASSSSGQPGNEQFF. The DNA of the CDR3 is TGTGCCAGCAGCTCCAGCGGTCAGCCAGGCAATGAGCAGTTCTTC.

The chain combines TRBV29-1 with TRBJ1-1; a possible D gene is TRBD1 (5 bases). The V end was cut by 1 base, the J end by 14 bases, with 17 bases between. CDR1 and CDR2 (germline): SQVTM, ANQGSEA. The CDR3 has 12 amino acids. As DNA, the CDR3 is TGCAGCGTTGAAGTCGCACAGGTTCCTCTCTTCTTT. Translated, it gives CSVEVAQVPLFF.

This clone is a singleton in its sample. The chain uses TRBV9 and TRBJ2-2, with D possibly TRBD2 on 6 matching bases. The V gene's germline CDR1 is SGDLS and CDR2 YYNGEE. The CDR3 spans 15 residues. V lost 3 bases to trimming and J lost 6 bases, with 15 bases between them. Here the CDR3 DNA reads TGTGCCAGCAGCGCTGCGGTGGGGGGATCCGGGGAGCTGTTTTTT. It codes for CASSAAVGGSGELFF. Filled out from reference TRBV9 and TRBJ2-2, the complete variable domain reads DSGVTQTPKHLITATGQRVTLRCSPRSGDLSVYWYQQSLDQGLQFLIQYYNGEERAKGNILERFSAQQFPDLHSELNLSSLELGDSALYFCASSAAVGGSGELFFGEGSRLTVL.

The CDR3 loop is CAISGTSGTQFF. The DNA for the CDR3 is TGTGCCATCAGCGGGACTAGCGGCACCCAGTTCTTC. The genes are TRBV10-3 and TRBJ2-1, with 11 nucleotides matching TRBD2. V trimming: 6 bases; J trimming: 13 bases; junction bases outside the gene matches: 5. The CDR3 sequence is 12 residues long. Germline V gene sequence: CDR1 ENHRY, CDR2 SYGVKD.

The gene calls are TRBV7-8 and TRBJ2-5; 7 positions match TRBD1. This CDR3 is 14 amino acids long. Germline V gene sequence: CDR1 SGHVS, CDR2 FQNEAQ. The V gene end was trimmed by 4 bases and the J gene end by 1 base; junction bases not matched to a gene: 3. In DNA, the CDR3 is TGTGCCAGCAGCTACGGACAGGCCCAAGAGACCCAGTACTTC. Its translation: CASSYGQAQETQYF.

The J gene is TRBJ2-2, the V gene TRBV14, with TRBD2 matching over 12 bases. The germline V gene has CDR1 SGHDN and CDR2 FVKESK. Losses at the gene ends were 2 bases for V and 3 bases for J; bases not matched to a gene: 4. This CDR3 is built from 17 residues. The CDR3 protein is CASSQWLAGGYTGELFF. The DNA of the CDR3 is TGTGCCAGCAGCCAATGGCTAGCGGGAGGGTACACCGGGGAGCTGTTTTTT.

This clone was picked up one time. This sequence joins TRBV6-1 and TRBJ2-3, with D possibly matching TRBD2 (5 bases). In germline, CDR1 is MNHNS, CDR2 SASEGT. CDR3 length: 15 amino acids. V was cut by 4 bases and J by 2 bases, with 13 bases left in between. CDR3 sequence reads: CASSVDGLYTDTQYF. The CDR3 nucleotides read TGTGCCAGCAGTGTGGACGGACTTTACACAGATACGCAGTATTTT.

The table lists this clone with a few counts. The chain links TRBV2 to TRBJ2-7; the match to TRBD1 covers 9 bases. Trimming at V came to 6 bases and at J to 3 bases, leaving 9 bases not matched to a gene. Germline CDR1 reads SNHLY; CDR2 reads FYNNEI. This CDR3 has 15 amino acids. The CDR3 spells CASSDRGKGSYEQYF. The CDR3 coding sequence is TGTGCCAGCAGCGACAGGGGGAAAGGTAGCTACGAGCAGTACTTC.

J is TRBJ2-7 and V is TRBV5-1; perhaps TRBD2 as D (6 bases). CDR1 SGHRS and CDR2 YFSETQ come from the germline V gene. V lost 5 bases, J lost 2 bases, and 11 bases lay in between. The CDR3 loop spans 13 amino acids. The CDR3 nucleotides read TGCGCCAGCAGTGGGTCGGGAGCCTACGAGCAGTACTTC. Translation: CASSGSGAYEQYF. The variable domain in full, completed from reference TRBV5-1 and TRBJ2-7, reads KAGVTQTPRYLIKTRGQQVTLSCSPISGHRSVSWYQQTPGQGLQFLFEYFSETQRNKGNFPGRFSGRQFSNSRSEMNVSTLELGDSALYLCASSGSGAYEQYFGPGTRLTVT.

The genes are TRBV5-1 and TRBJ2-3; 10 positions match TRBD2. CDR1 and CDR2 (germline): SGHRS, YFSETQ. Trimming removed 0 bases from V and 15 bases from J; junction bases left unmatched: 4. The CDR3 sequence is 12 residues long. In DNA, the CDR3 is TGCGCCAGCAGCTTGGCTAGCGGGGGAAATTATTTT. This sequence encodes CASSLASGGNYF. Variable domain in full (rest from reference TRBV5-1 and TRBJ2-3): KAGVTQTPRYLIKTRGQQVTLSCSPISGHRSVSWYQQTPGQGLQFLFEYFSETQRNKGNFPGRFSGRQFSNSRSEMNVSTLELGDSALYLCASSLASGGNYFGPGTRLTVL.

This chain links TRBV7-2 with TRBJ1-1, with D unresolved. Germline CDR1 reads SGHTA; CDR2 reads FQGNSA. The ends were cut back, 2 bases at V and 4 bases at J, with 11 bases in the middle. This CDR3 comprises 14 residues. The CDR3 reads CASSLMSIATEAFF. Written as DNA, the CDR3 is TGTGCCAGCAGCTTAATGTCCATAGCCACTGAAGCTTTCTTT.

This sequence joins TRBV30 and TRBJ1-4; D is uncertain. The germline V gene encodes CDR1 GTSNPN and CDR2 SVGIG (reference sequence). V lost 1 base and J lost 5, with 11 bases in between. CDR3 length equals 14 residues. CDR3 DNA sequence: TGTGCCTGGAGTGGCCGAGACACGAATGAAAAACTGTTTTTT. This sequence encodes CAWSGRDTNEKLFF.

The table lists this clone with a few counts. The chain carries TRBV7-9 and TRBJ1-1; weak D call: TRBD1 (5 bases). The CDR3 covers 14 residues. Germline lookup yields CDR1 SEHNR and CDR2 FQNEAQ (reference sequence). The V end lost 3 bases, the J end lost 5 bases, and 13 bases lay between the germline ends. Written as DNA, the CDR3 is TGTGCCAGCAGCTTCACCCAGGGCCGAACTGAAGCTTTCTTT. Protein product: CASSFTQGRTEAFF.